The rows below give T cell receptor beta chains drawn from one sample of a study of graft-versus-host responses after intestinal transplantation. Clones were sequenced by immunoSEQ multiplex PCR, and TCRdb holds only the in-frame ones, with some missing. The sample consists of 2,000 or so clones, less than 90% of them appearing once. Sequenced here: ileum tissue, sampled almost 70 days after transplant. The receptor set was obtained from a human patient who received an intestinal transplant, so some T cells may come from the graft donor. Both conserved end residues are part of each CDR3. A D gene is named only where the DNA matches it firmly. Where a row states a size, it is once, few, many or the class of an expanded clone; other rows omit it.

. . TRBJ2-7 TRBV6-5 TGTGCCAGCAGTCGTCTGGATGGAGAGCAGTACTTC CASSRLDGEQYF
. . TRBJ2-7 TRBV7-8 TGTGCCAGCAGCTCGGTACAGGGTATCTATTACGAGCAGTACTTC CASSSVQGIYYEQYF
TRBD1 . TRBJ2-1 TRBV20-1 TGCAGTGCTACCCGACAGGGCTCCTTCTTC CSATRQGSFF
. . TRBJ2-2 TRBV10-3 TGTGCCATCAGTGTCTCCTACGATTTGACCGACGGGGAGCTGTTTTTT CAISVSYDLTDGELFF
TRBD2 . TRBJ2-1 TRBV11-2 TGTGCCAGCAGCTTACCCGTTAGCGGGATAGGCCACAATGAGCAGTTCTTC CASSLPVSGIGHNEQFF
TRBD1 . TRBJ2-7 TRBV4-2 TGTGCCAGCAGCCAAGAACCGGGACAGCATATCTACGAGCAGTACTTC CASSQEPGQHIYEQYF
. . TRBJ1-1 TRBV7-4 TGTGCCAGCAGCTTACGGGAGGGCGCAGCTTTCTTT CASSLREGAAFF
. . TRBJ2-7 TRBV7-2 TGTGCCAGCAGCTTAGGGTTGAATTCCGGGACTTCTTTAGCCTACGAGCAGTACTTC CASSLGLNSGTSLAYEQYF
. . TRBJ1-1 TRBV7-9 TGTGCCAGCAGCTTAGTGCTGAACACTGAAGCTTTCTTT CASSLVLNTEAFF
. . TRBJ2-5 TRBV28 TGTGCCAGCAGTTACCTCAGGGGAATCCAAGAGACCCAGTACTTC CASSYLRGIQETQYF
. . TRBJ2-5 TRBV19 TGTGCCAGTAGTATCCCAGGGGTGGTGGAGACCCAGTACTTC CASSIPGVVETQYF
. once TRBJ2-4 TRBV21-1 TGTGCCAGCAGCCTACGCCGGACTAGCGGGAGTCCCAAAAACATTCAGTACTTC CASSLRRTSGSPKNIQYF
. . TRBJ2-2 TRBV25-1 TGTGCCAGCAGTGAATGGGGAAACACCGGGGAGCTGTTTTTT CASSEWGNTGELFF
. . TRBJ2-7 TRBV28 TGTGCCAGCAGCCTACCAGCTAGTGACGTTGGGCTCTACGAGCAGTACTTC CASSLPASDVGLYEQYF
TRBD1 . TRBJ1-6 TRBV13 TGTGCCAGCAGCTTAGGTAGACAGGGGGAGTCACCCCTCCACTTT CASSLGRQGESPLHF
. . TRBJ1-5 TRBV2 TGTGCCAGCAGGGAGTGGACAGTGAGCAATCAGCCCCAGCATTTT CASREWTVSNQPQHF
TRBD2 once TRBJ2-2 TRBV5-5 TGTGCCAGCAGTCGGCGAGGGGAGGGGCTCACCGGGGAGCTGTTTTTT CASSRRGEGLTGELFF
TRBD2 . TRBJ2-1 TRBV28 TGTGCCAGCAGTGCTGTGGGAGGGATTCACAATGAGCAGTTCTTC CASSAVGGIHNEQFF
. . TRBJ2-6 TRBV6-1 TGTGCCAGCAGTGAACGGCAGTTCTCTGGGGCCAACGTCCTGACTTTC CASSERQFSGANVLTF
TRBD2 . TRBJ2-7 TRBV6-1 TGTGCCACCCTGGCTAGCGGGAGCCACGAGCAGTACTTC CATLASGSHEQYF
TRBD1 once TRBJ1-1 TRBV11-3 TGTGCCAGCAGCTTAGGACAGGGGGCTGAAGCTTTCTTT CASSLGQGAEAFF
. . TRBJ1-2 TRBV7-4 TGTGCCAGCAGGCGGGAGGGTTGGAACTATGGCTACACCTTC CASRREGWNYGYTF
TRBD1 . TRBJ1-2 TRBV7-9 TGTGCCAGCAGCTTGGTGGGAGGACAGGGGGCCAACTATGGCTACACCTTC CASSLVGGQGANYGYTF
TRBD1 . TRBJ2-4 TRBV19 TGTGCCAGTAGTATAGGGGGACAGGAAAAAAACATTCAGTACTTC CASSIGGQEKNIQYF
TRBD2 . TRBJ2-3 TRBV10-3 TGTGCCATCAGATCCCTACGGGAGGGTACAGATACGCAGTATTTT CAIRSLREGTDTQYF
. . TRBJ2-1 TRBV7-6 TGTGCCAGCAGCTTACGGTTCTCGGTCGGTGGTGAGCAGTTCTTC CASSLRFSVGGEQFF
. . TRBJ1-2 TRBV7-9 TGTGCCAGCAGCTTCCCGGGCGGGGCGCGGGGCTACACCTTC CASSFPGGARGYTF